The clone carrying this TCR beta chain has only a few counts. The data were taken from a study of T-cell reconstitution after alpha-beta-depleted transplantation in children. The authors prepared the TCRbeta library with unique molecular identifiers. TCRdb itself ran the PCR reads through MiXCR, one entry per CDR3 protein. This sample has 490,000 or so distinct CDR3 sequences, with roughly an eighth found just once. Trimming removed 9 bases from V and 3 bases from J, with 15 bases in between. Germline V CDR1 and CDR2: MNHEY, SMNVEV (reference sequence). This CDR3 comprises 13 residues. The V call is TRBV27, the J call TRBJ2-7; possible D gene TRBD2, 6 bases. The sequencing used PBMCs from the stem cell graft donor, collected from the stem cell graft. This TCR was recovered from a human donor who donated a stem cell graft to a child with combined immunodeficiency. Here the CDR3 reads CASWTGLLYEQYF. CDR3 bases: TGTGCCAGTTGGACGGGACTCCTCTACGAGCAGTACTTC.